Listed here is a single T cell receptor (beta chain). The antigen is unknown. The data are from a study of T cells in localized non-small cell lung cancer. The CDR3 sequence is 16 residues long. Unmatched junction bases numbered 7, after V lost 3 bases and J lost 1 base. Germline V gene lookup returns CDR1 MNHEY and CDR2 SMNVEV (reference sequence). General study findings and limits: Of the tissues analyzed, uninvolved adjacent lung showed maximal T cell clonality, greater than tumor. Heterogeneity is still possible, as just one tumor region was sequenced. In the blood, greater T cell density corresponded to longer overall survival. In adjacent lung appeared a median 57 of the top 100 tumor clones.

TCRdb keeps only in-frame clones here, not all; method: immunoSEQ multiplex PCR. This sample has 20,000 to 25,000 clones, with roughly 90% found just once. The TCR was taken from a male donor aged 60 or over with stage I squamous cell lung carcinoma. Sequenced material: peripheral blood, taken before any cancer treatment. The chain combines TRBV27 with TRBJ2-5; 8 nucleotides agree with TRBD2. CDR3 sequence: CASSFTGGGSQETQYF. In DNA, the CDR3 is TGTGCCAGCAGTTTTACTGGCGGGGGGTCCCAAGAGACCCAGTACTTC.